The T cell receptor beta chain under discussion was sequenced for a study of T-cell reconstitution after alpha-beta-depleted transplantation in children. Using unique molecular identifiers, the investigators prepared the TCRbeta library. Via MiXCR, TCRdb re-called the PCR reads, giving one row per CDR3 protein. The repertoire has about 48,000 distinct CDR3 sequences, less than 6% of them found once; the top ten carry roughly 31%. Study outcomes and limitations: Certain patients had high TCRbeta diversity at day 60, and it came from recipient T cells and thymic progenitors that survived. About two months after transplant, alpha-beta T cells reportedly came from several hundred expanded graft clones. When one year had passed after transplant, most T-cell counts and diversity came from newly produced T cells.

The CDR3 totals 13 residues. J was trimmed by 3 bases and V by 7 bases; bases with no gene match: 1. In this sample, this clonotype turned up many times. Its antigen is currently unknown. The receptor was isolated from a female patient aged 2 to 10 who had a stem cell transplant for aplastic anemia, so the T cells may come from the graft donor. The sample consisted of PBMCs, mostly from graft donor cells, taken 60 days after TCRalphabeta/CD19-depleted stem cell transplant. V gene TRBV12-3 or TRBV12-4 combines with J gene TRBJ2-3; TRBD2 aligns across 10 bases. As DNA, the CDR3 is TGTGCCAGCAAACTAGCGGGGACAGATACGCAGTATTTT. It codes for CASKLAGTDTQYF.